This T cell receptor beta chain was observed in a study of tumor-infiltrating lymphocytes in primary liver carcinoma. The overall study: Staging of the tumors gave T1-T3 N0M0, with widths of about 4.2 to 10 cm.

Overall study findings and caveats: Against blood, tumors held a significantly higher top-250-clone fraction (p = 0.039). Tumor region pairs outstripped tumor-adjacent and tumor-blood pairs in overlap.

This clonotype appeared a few times. What it recognizes is unknown. Germline V CDR1 and CDR2: SGHDT, YYEEEE. Trimming shortened V by 2 bases and J by 14 bases, and 14 bases separated the two germline ends. This CDR3 has 13 amino acids. Blood RNA was derived from unsorted whole blood, and germline DNA was extracted too. About 4 milliliters of peripheral blood were gathered ahead of the operation. With a constant-region primer, TCR beta cDNA was made from about 0.5 ug of total RNA. Modified slightly, ARM-PCR produced TCR beta libraries over three nested multiplex PCR rounds. It was with TRBV1-TRBV30 forward primers and a C-beta reverse primer that the first two PCR rounds were run, at about 10 cycles each. MiXCR was run by TCRdb on the multiplex PCR reads, yielding one entry per CDR3 protein. The sample includes 300,000 to 400,000 distinct CDR3 sequences, about 61% seen only once; the top ten take 5.5% to 7%.

The TCR was taken from a man in his forties or fifties with primary liver carcinoma and hepatitis B virus infection. The rearrangement joins TRBV5-6 to TRBJ1-6; D is uncertain. The sample consisted of peripheral blood. The CDR3: CASSFHYGGTLHF. As DNA, the CDR3 is TGTGCCAGCAGCTTCCATTACGGTGGGACCCTCCACTTT.